This entry is about one T cell receptor (beta chain). The sample originates from a study of neoadjuvant nivolumab and ipilimumab in lung cancer. The CDR3 runs 17 residues. Between the trimmed V and J ends, which lost 4 bases and 0 bases, there was a span of 14 bases. The germline CDR1 and CDR2 sequences are SGHRS and YFSETQ. This table comes from immunoSEQ multiplex PCR, and its TCRdb copy is limited to in-frame clones, with some not included. Here the sample spans about 26,000 clones, approximately 80% being singletons. This sequence originates from an adult with non-small cell lung cancer. Sequenced here: peripheral blood, sampled before neoadjuvant nivolumab, alone or with ipilimumab. This rearrangement joins TRBV5-1 to TRBJ2-6, with D unresolved. DNA of the CDR3: TGCGCCAGCAGCCCCCAGTGGGCCAGCTCTGGGGCCAACGTCCTGACTTTC. Protein product: CASSPQWASSGANVLTF.